The T cell receptor beta chain described here comes from a study of control samples from healthy donors and cancer patients. This CDR3 has 13 residues. With 2 bases removed from V and 4 bases from J, the gap between germline ends came to 8 bases. Per the germline V gene, CDR1 is SGHAT and CDR2 is FQDESV (reference sequence). This table comes from immunoSEQ multiplex PCR, and its TCRdb copy is limited to in-frame clones, with some not included. The sample contains tens of thousands of clones, 85% to 90% of which appear only once. The clonotype originates from a woman aged 40 to 50 with lung cancer. Sequencing used PBMCs. V usage is TRBV11-1 and J usage is TRBJ1-2; D is ambiguous. This CDR3 is CASSLNSAYGYTF. CDR3 sequence (DNA): TGTGCCAGCAGCTTAAACTCCGCCTATGGCTACACCTTC.